A selection of T cell receptor beta chains follows, all from one sample in a study of response to subunit inactivated influenza vaccine. TCRdb passed the RT-PCR reads through MiXCR, listing each CDR3 protein once. The profile shows fewer than 250,000 distinct CDR3 sequences, 13% to 15% of them singletons. Sequenced here: CD8+ T cells sorted from PBMCs, sampled less than 6 days after vaccination. These receptors all come from a man aged 50 or older who received an inactivated influenza vaccine. CDR3s include the opening cysteine and the closing phenylalanine or tryptophan. The order of the fields is J gene, V gene, D gene, clone size, CDR3 protein, CDR3 DNA. The D gene is left open where the match is weak. Clone size is not always given. Where it is, it says once, few, many or a class for expanded clones.

J: TRBJ1-1
V: TRBV12-3/TRBV12-4
D: NA
size: few
CDR3: CASSFSQGWVTEAFF
DNA: TGTGCCAGCAGTTTCTCCCAGGGTTGGGTCACTGAAGCTTTCTTT

J: TRBJ2-7
V: TRBV20-1
D: NA
size: few
CDR3: CSAQQIGQGEQYF
DNA: TGCAGTGCTCAACAGATAGGCCAAGGCGAGCAGTACTTC

J: TRBJ2-1
V: TRBV12-3/TRBV12-4
D: TRBD2
size: NA
CDR3: CASTPAGLLSSYNEQFF
DNA: TGTGCCAGCACCCCAGCGGGGCTACTGAGCTCCTACAATGAGCAGTTCTTC

J: TRBJ2-7
V: TRBV20-1
D: TRBD2
size: many
CDR3: CSAREDGPAGGSYEQYF
DNA: TGCAGTGCTAGAGAAGACGGGCCAGCGGGAGGGAGCTACGAGCAGTACTTC

J: TRBJ2-1
V: TRBV14
D: TRBD2
size: few
CDR3: CASSQGLAARREQFF
DNA: TGTGCCAGCAGCCAAGGGCTAGCGGCCCGCAGAGAGCAGTTCTTC

J: TRBJ2-3
V: TRBV7-9
D: TRBD2
size: NA
CDR3: CASSLAGTSVLSQYF
DNA: TGTGCCAGCAGCTTAGCCGGGACTAGCGTCCTTTCGCAGTATTTT

J: TRBJ2-4
V: TRBV14
D: NA
size: NA
CDR3: CASSQESPPGRSEGNIQYF
DNA: TGTGCCAGCAGCCAAGAATCCCCCCCTGGGCGCTCAGAAGGAAACATTCAGTACTTC

J: TRBJ2-7
V: TRBV11-2
D: TRBD2
size: few
CDR3: CASRMTSGGSYEQYF
DNA: TGTGCCAGCAGAATGACTAGCGGGGGGTCGTACGAGCAGTACTTC

J: TRBJ2-5
V: TRBV6-2/TRBV6-3
D: NA
size: few
CDR3: CASSYMGGAQETQYF
DNA: TGTGCCAGCAGTTACATGGGGGGGGCTCAAGAGACCCAGTACTTC

J: TRBJ1-2
V: TRBV7-9
D: NA
size: NA
CDR3: CASSLAGGGYTF
DNA: TGTGCCAGCAGCTTAGCGGGGGGCGGCTACACCTTC

J: TRBJ2-3
V: TRBV20-1
D: NA
size: NA
CDR3: CSAEPGYTDTQYF
DNA: TGCAGTGCCGAACCAGGATACACAGATACGCAGTATTTT

J: TRBJ2-3
V: TRBV7-2
D: NA
size: NA
CDR3: CASSLALASYAVF
DNA: TGTGCCAGCAGCTTAGCCCTAGCATCATACGCAGTATTT

J: TRBJ2-2
V: TRBV3-1
D: TRBD2
size: few
CDR3: CASSQVFSLAGGPTGELFF
DNA: TGTGCCAGCAGCCAAGTCTTCAGCCTAGCGGGGGGGCCCACCGGGGAGCTGTTTTTT

J: TRBJ2-3
V: TRBV6-2/TRBV6-3
D: NA
size: few
CDR3: CASMTGDTQYF
DNA: TGTGCCAGCATGACGGGGGATACGCAGTATTTT

J: TRBJ2-1
V: TRBV10-2
D: NA
size: NA
CDR3: CASSERRPSFYNEQFF
DNA: TGCGCCAGCAGTGAGCGTAGGCCTTCCTTTTACAATGAGCAGTTCTTC

J: TRBJ2-7
V: TRBV6-2/TRBV6-3
D: NA
size: NA
CDR3: CASSDRGGPYEQYF
DNA: TGTGCCAGCAGCGACCGAGGGGGGCCCTACGAGCAGTACTTC

J: TRBJ2-1
V: TRBV2
D: NA
size: NA
CDR3: CASLGTGNLGEQFF
DNA: TGTGCCAGCCTGGGGACTGGCAACTTGGGAGAGCAGTTCTTC

J: TRBJ2-2
V: TRBV6-5
D: NA
size: few
CDR3: CASSYSGATGELFF
DNA: TGTGCCAGCAGTTACTCGGGCGCCACCGGGGAGCTGTTTTTT

J: TRBJ2-2
V: TRBV20-1
D: NA
size: NA
CDR3: CSGVRPNTGELFF
DNA: TGCAGTGGGGTTAGGCCGAACACCGGGGAGCTGTTTTTT

J: TRBJ1-5
V: TRBV28
D: NA
size: few
CDR3: CVSRGVVSNQTQHF
DNA: TGTGTTTCGCGGGGCGTTGTTAGCAATCAGACCCAGCATTTT

J: TRBJ1-1
V: TRBV27
D: NA
size: once
CDR3: CASSLLGLQNTEAFF
DNA: TGTGCCAGCAGTTTATTAGGCCTACAGAACACTGAAGCTTTCTTT

J: TRBJ1-2
V: TRBV29-1
D: NA
size: few
CDR3: CSHVPQGSYGYTF
DNA: TGCAGCCACGTCCCACAGGGAAGCTATGGCTACACCTTC

J: TRBJ2-1
V: TRBV7-9
D: NA
size: NA
CDR3: CASSRDRDSPANEQFF
DNA: TGTGCCAGCAGCCGGGACCGGGACTCCCCTGCCAATGAGCAGTTCTTC

J: TRBJ2-7
V: TRBV6-1
D: NA
size: few
CDR3: CASSDNRLNPALNEQYF
DNA: TGTGCCAGCAGTGACAACAGGTTAAATCCCGCGTTGAACGAGCAGTACTTC

J: TRBJ1-1
V: TRBV25-1
D: NA
size: NA
CDR3: CASSEGGLNTEAFF
DNA: TGTGCCAGCAGTGAAGGGGGGTTGAACACTGAAGCTTTCTTT

J: TRBJ1-2
V: TRBV6-1
D: NA
size: many
CDR3: CASSPFGGANYGYTF
DNA: TGTGCCAGCAGCCCCTTTGGGGGAGCGAACTATGGCTACACCTTC

J: TRBJ1-1
V: TRBV30
D: TRBD1
size: many
CDR3: CAWVRGRAEAFF
DNA: TGTGCCTGGGTCAGGGGGCGAGCTGAAGCTTTCTTT

J: TRBJ2-5
V: TRBV7-8
D: NA
size: NA
CDR3: CASSPGTSGPPSTQYF
DNA: TGTGCCAGCAGCCCAGGGACTTCCGGACCTCCCAGTACCCAGTACTTC

J: TRBJ2-3
V: TRBV29-1
D: NA
size: NA
CDR3: CSVVEGVRDTQYF
DNA: TGCAGCGTTGTAGAGGGGGTTCGAGATACGCAGTATTTT

J: TRBJ1-5
V: TRBV19
D: TRBD1
size: NA
CDR3: CASSMRDRTISNQPQHF
DNA: TGTGCCAGTAGTATGAGGGACAGGACAATTAGCAATCAGCCCCAGCATTTT

J: TRBJ2-5
V: TRBV5-6
D: TRBD2
size: few
CDR3: CASSLNSAGGPDETQYF
DNA: TGTGCCAGCAGCCTAAATTCGGCGGGGGGGCCCGACGAGACCCAGTACTTC

J: TRBJ2-3
V: TRBV27
D: NA
size: NA
CDR3: CASSETVSSTDTQYF
DNA: TGTGCCAGCAGTGAGACAGTTTCTAGCACAGATACGCAGTATTTT

J: TRBJ2-1
V: TRBV28
D: TRBD1
size: few
CDR3: CASPSRTGGSYNEQFF
DNA: TGTGCCAGCCCCAGCAGGACAGGGGGATCCTACAATGAGCAGTTCTTC

J: TRBJ2-2
V: TRBV29-1
D: NA
size: many
CDR3: CSVDRYNTGELFF
DNA: TGCAGCGTTGACCGGTATAACACCGGGGAGCTGTTTTTT

J: TRBJ2-5
V: TRBV28
D: TRBD1
size: NA
CDR3: CASSLIGQGRETQYF
DNA: TGTGCCAGCAGTTTAATAGGACAGGGGAGGGAGACCCAGTACTTC

J: TRBJ1-4
V: TRBV11-2
D: NA
size: NA
CDR3: CASSLAGEKLFF
DNA: TGTGCCAGCAGCTTAGCGGGTGAAAAACTGTTTTTT

J: TRBJ2-3
V: TRBV7-2
D: NA
size: few
CDR3: CASSLPRQYTDTQYF
DNA: TGTGCCAGCAGCTTACCAAGACAGTACACAGATACGCAGTATTTT

J: TRBJ2-7
V: TRBV2
D: NA
size: NA
CDR3: CASSETGEGSYEQYF
DNA: TGTGCCAGCAGCGAGACAGGGGAGGGTTCCTACGAGCAGTACTTC

J: TRBJ2-1
V: TRBV12-3/TRBV12-4
D: NA
size: NA
CDR3: CASTPLQWGADNEQFF
DNA: TGTGCCAGCACCCCCCTCCAGTGGGGGGCGGACAATGAGCAGTTCTTC

J: TRBJ2-2
V: TRBV6-2/TRBV6-3
D: NA
size: NA
CDR3: CASSPHIGWAGELFF
DNA: TGTGCCAGCAGCCCGCATATAGGGTGGGCCGGGGAGCTGTTTTTT

J: TRBJ2-7
V: TRBV7-8
D: NA
size: NA
CDR3: CASSLEGLGAYEQYF
DNA: TGTGCCAGCAGCTTAGAGGGTTTGGGGGCCTACGAGCAGTACTTC

J: TRBJ2-2
V: TRBV4-3
D: NA
size: NA
CDR3: CASSQEGINHLTGELFF
DNA: TGCGCCAGCAGCCAAGAGGGAATCAACCACCTGACCGGGGAGCTGTTTTTT

J: TRBJ1-1
V: TRBV12-3/TRBV12-4
D: TRBD1
size: few
CDR3: CASSQDRPGTEAFF
DNA: TGTGCCAGCAGTCAGGACAGGCCTGGGACTGAAGCTTTCTTT

J: TRBJ2-1
V: TRBV30
D: TRBD2
size: few
CDR3: CAQNSGRGIGNEQFF
DNA: TGTGCCCAAAATAGCGGGAGGGGGATTGGCAATGAGCAGTTCTTC

J: TRBJ2-7
V: TRBV6-1
D: TRBD2
size: few
CDR3: CASSLAASYEQYF
DNA: TGTGCCAGCAGCCTAGCGGCAAGTTACGAGCAGTACTTC

J: TRBJ2-7
V: TRBV7-8
D: NA
size: many
CDR3: CASSSSPGQLEQYF
DNA: TGTGCCAGCAGCTCATCTCCGGGACAACTGGAGCAGTACTTC

J: TRBJ2-1
V: TRBV29-1
D: TRBD1
size: few
CDR3: CGVDEGQGDQFF
DNA: TGCGGCGTTGACGAGGGACAGGGAGATCAGTTCTTC

J: TRBJ2-1
V: TRBV2
D: TRBD1
size: few
CDR3: CASSEPGQYYNEQFF
DNA: TGTGCCAGCAGCGAACCGGGACAGTATTACAATGAGCAGTTCTTC

J: TRBJ2-2
V: TRBV25-1
D: NA
size: few
CDR3: CASTPWSLNTGELFF
DNA: TGTGCCAGCACCCCATGGTCGCTGAACACCGGGGAGCTGTTTTTT

J: TRBJ2-7
V: TRBV27
D: NA
size: few
CDR3: CASSLYSQTNSYEQYF
DNA: TGTGCCAGCAGTTTATACAGCCAAACAAACTCCTACGAGCAGTACTTC

J: TRBJ2-2
V: TRBV7-8
D: NA
size: few
CDR3: CASSFRNLNTGELFF
DNA: TGTGCCAGCAGCTTTCGGAATCTGAACACCGGGGAGCTGTTTTTT

J: TRBJ1-1
V: TRBV11-2
D: NA
size: many
CDR3: CASSLELGGRQNTEAFF
DNA: TGTGCCAGCAGCTTAGAATTAGGCGGCCGCCAGAACACTGAAGCTTTCTTT

J: TRBJ2-7
V: TRBV4-1
D: TRBD2
size: many
CDR3: CASSRGAGGPYEQYF
DNA: TGCGCCAGCAGCCGGGGGGCGGGGGGGCCCTACGAGCAGTACTTC

J: TRBJ2-3
V: TRBV7-8
D: TRBD2
size: few
CDR3: CASSFLSGSGTDTQYF
DNA: TGTGCCAGCAGCTTCCTTAGCGGGAGCGGGACAGATACGCAGTATTTT

J: TRBJ2-1
V: TRBV5-1
D: TRBD2
size: NA
CDR3: CASTSGGYNEQFF
DNA: TGCGCCAGCACTAGCGGCGGTTACAATGAGCAGTTCTTC